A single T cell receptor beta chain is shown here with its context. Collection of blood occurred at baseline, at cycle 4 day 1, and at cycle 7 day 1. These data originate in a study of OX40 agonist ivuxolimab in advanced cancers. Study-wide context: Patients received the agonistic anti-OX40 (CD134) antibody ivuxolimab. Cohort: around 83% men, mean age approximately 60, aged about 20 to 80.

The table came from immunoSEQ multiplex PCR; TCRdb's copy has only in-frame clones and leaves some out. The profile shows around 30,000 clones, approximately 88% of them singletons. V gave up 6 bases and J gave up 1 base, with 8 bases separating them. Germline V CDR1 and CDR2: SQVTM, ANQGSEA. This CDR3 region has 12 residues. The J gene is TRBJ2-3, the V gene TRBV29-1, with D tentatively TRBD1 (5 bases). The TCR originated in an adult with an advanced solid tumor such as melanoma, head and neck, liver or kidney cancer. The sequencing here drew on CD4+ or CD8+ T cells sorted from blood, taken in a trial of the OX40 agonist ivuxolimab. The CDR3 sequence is CSVETGTDTQYF. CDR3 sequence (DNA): TGCAGCGTCGAGACAGGCACAGATACGCAGTATTTT.